The present T cell receptor beta chain was sequenced within a study of T cell repertoires in cytomegalovirus infection. In the study overall: Indications of both CMV infection and matching HLA type were provided by public TCR beta signatures.

There are a few counts of this clonotype. The antigen is not known. TCRdb ran MiXCR on the reads and lists one entry per CDR3 protein. The repertoire holds some 450,000 distinct CDR3 sequences, with approximately 31% as singletons. Study results and limitations: Cumulative frequency (of public TCR beta family members) identified carriers of CMV plus the relevant HLA.

Germline assignment: CDR1 LNHDA and CDR2 SQIVND (reference sequence). The CDR3 has 17 residues. J was trimmed by 2 bases and V by 6 bases; bases with no gene match: 13. The receptor's source is a human donor in good health (CMV status not recorded). Some clones in this sample may be carry-over from other donors' samples. Material: PBMCs. The genes are TRBV19 and TRBJ2-3; 8 nucleotides align to TRBD2. The CDR3 region is CASSPGFAGGFTDTQYF. Here the CDR3 DNA reads TGTGCCAGTAGCCCCGGGTTTGCGGGGGGATTCACAGATACGCAGTATTTT.